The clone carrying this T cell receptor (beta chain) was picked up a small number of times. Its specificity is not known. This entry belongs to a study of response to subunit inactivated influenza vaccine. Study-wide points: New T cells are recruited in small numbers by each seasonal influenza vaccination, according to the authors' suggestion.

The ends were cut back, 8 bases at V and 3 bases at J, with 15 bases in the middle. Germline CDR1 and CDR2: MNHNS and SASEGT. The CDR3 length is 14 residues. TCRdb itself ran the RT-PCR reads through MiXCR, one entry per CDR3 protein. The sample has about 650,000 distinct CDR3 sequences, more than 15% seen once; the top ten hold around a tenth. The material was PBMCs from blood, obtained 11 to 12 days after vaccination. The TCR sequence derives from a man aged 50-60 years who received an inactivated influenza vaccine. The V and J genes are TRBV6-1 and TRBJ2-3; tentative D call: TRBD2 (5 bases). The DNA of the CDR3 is TGTGCCAGCTCGAGGGAGTCTAGGACAGATACGCAGTATTTT. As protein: CASSRESRTDTQYF.